The next 5 T cell receptor beta chains were all read from a single sample in a study of CD8 T cells in Susac syndrome. The RNA input was about 0.5 to 1 ug, and it was reverse transcribed with random hexamers. TCRdb re-called the immunoSEQ multiplex PCR reads with MiXCR, one entry per CDR3 protein. This table has under 350,000 distinct CDR3 sequences, about 92% appearing once. Sequenced material: CD4+ T cells from PBMCs. These receptors came from a human donor with multiple sclerosis.

The chain is built from TRBV9 and TRBJ1-2, with D perhaps TRBD1 (6 bases). The CDR3 is made up of 15 amino acids. V was trimmed by 4 bases and J by 5 bases, leaving 18 bases between them. Germline CDR1 reads SGDLS; CDR2 reads YYNGEE. CDR3 in DNA: TGTGCCAGCAGCCCGAGACAGGCACAGAGATATGGCTACACCTTC. This gives the protein CASSPRQAQRYGYTF.

The gene calls are TRBV6-6 and TRBJ2-7; unclear D gene. CDR1 and CDR2 (germline): MNHNY, SVGAGI (reference sequence). Deletions cut 8 bases from V and 13 bases from J, with 9 bases between. The CDR3 totals 8 residues. The CDR3 loop is CASGFLYF. For the CDR3, the DNA is TGTGCCAGCGGCTTCCTTTACTTC.

The V and J genes are TRBV7-9 and TRBJ1-1; a weak D match, TRBD1 (5 bases). V lost 1 base and J 4 bases, leaving 13 bases between the germline ends. From germline, CDR1 is SEHNR and CDR2 FQNEAQ (reference sequence). The CDR3 has 15 residues. CDR3 residues: CASSLDRWGTTEAFF. CDR3 coding DNA: TGTGCCAGCAGCTTAGACAGGTGGGGAACCACTGAAGCTTTCTTT.

V and J are TRBV2 and TRBJ2-4; D not certain. The CDR3 has 15 residues. The germline CDR1 and CDR2 sequences are SNHLY and FYNNEI. V was shortened by 6 bases and J by 1 base, with 13 bases between the two germline ends. The CDR3: CASRVRVRAKNIQYF. The DNA of the CDR3 is TGTGCCAGCAGAGTAAGGGTTCGGGCCAAAAACATTCAGTACTTC.

V usage is TRBV7-2 and J usage is TRBJ2-5, with 11 nucleotides matching TRBD2. V dropped 7 bases and J dropped 5; count of bases not matched to a gene: 12. The CDR3 sequence is 16 residues long. Germline lookup yields CDR1 SGHTA and CDR2 FQGNSA. The CDR3 loop reads CASTRGPGTSGETQYF. The CDR3 DNA is TGTGCCAGCACCCGCGGCCCCGGGACTAGCGGTGAGACCCAGTACTTC.